Listed below are T cell receptor beta chains from one sample, sequenced in a study of shared clonotypes between healthy human individuals. Only in-frame clones appear in the TCRdb table, and some are missing; sequencing was by immunoSEQ multiplex PCR. The sample has about 960,000 clones; 60% to 85% are singletons. Input material: memory CD4+ T cells sorted from blood. Every receptor here comes from a man in his late teens or twenties in good health. Both conserved end residues are part of each CDR3. Fields, in order: CDR3 DNA, CDR3 protein, J gene, V gene, D gene. D genes are given only for firm matches.

CDR3 DNA: TGTGCCAGCAGTGCGGCAGGGATTAGCAATCAGCCCCAGCATTTT
CDR3 protein: CASSAAGISNQPQHF
J gene: TRBJ1-5
V gene: TRBV2
D gene: NA

CDR3 DNA: TGTGCCAGCAGCTTAAGGGGGCGCGGGAGGGAGCGGGCATCCTACGAGCAGTACTTC
CDR3 protein: CASSLRGRGRERASYEQYF
J gene: TRBJ2-7
V gene: TRBV7-2
D gene: TRBD2

CDR3 DNA: TGTGCCAGCTCACCTTCCCAGGATGCTAACTATGGCTACACCTTC
CDR3 protein: CASSPSQDANYGYTF
J gene: TRBJ1-2
V gene: TRBV18
D gene: NA

CDR3 DNA: TGTGCCAGCAGTAAACTAGCTTTGGCCGGGGAGCTGTTTTTT
CDR3 protein: CASSKLALAGELFF
J gene: TRBJ2-2
V gene: TRBV2
D gene: NA

CDR3 DNA: TGTGCCAGCTCACCAGCCCGGGGTGGCACCTACGAGCAGTACTTC
CDR3 protein: CASSPARGGTYEQYF
J gene: TRBJ2-7
V gene: TRBV18
D gene: NA

CDR3 DNA: TGTGCCAGCTCCTATGGGGGGGGAAGCACAGATACGCAGTATTTT
CDR3 protein: CASSYGGGSTDTQYF
J gene: TRBJ2-3
V gene: TRBV2
D gene: TRBD2

CDR3 DNA: TGTGCCAGCAGTGAATCGGCTAGCGGGGGCAAGCAGTTCTTC
CDR3 protein: CASSESASGGKQFF
J gene: TRBJ2-1
V gene: TRBV2
D gene: TRBD2

CDR3 DNA: TGTGCCAGCAGTGGGACCGGTACCTACGAGCAGTACTTC
CDR3 protein: CASSGTGTYEQYF
J gene: TRBJ2-7
V gene: TRBV25-1
D gene: NA

CDR3 DNA: TGTGCCAGCAGCGCCACCCCTCAGATAGGGACCCAGTACTTC
CDR3 protein: CASSATPQIGTQYF
J gene: TRBJ2-5
V gene: TRBV9
D gene: NA

CDR3 DNA: TGTGCCACCAGTGCATTGCGGGACACCATATATTTT
CDR3 protein: CATSALRDTIYF
J gene: TRBJ1-3
V gene: TRBV2
D gene: NA